Listed below are T cell receptor beta chains from one sample, sequenced in a study of identifying expanded T cells in peripheral blood. The assay was immunoSEQ multiplex PCR, and TCRdb's table has in-frame clones only and misses some. The repertoire holds just over 90,000 clones, 88% seen once, with 3.5% to 4.5% in the top ten. Material for sequencing was blood. The receptor source for this set is a person aged 18 to 75 in good health. Both conserved end residues are part of each CDR3. The D gene is left open where the match is weak. Some rows mark clone size as missing; the rest say once, few, many or name a class of expanded clone.

D	V	size	J	DNA	CDR3
TRBD2	TRBV7-3	NA	TRBJ2-2	TGTGCCAGCAGCGGCGGGAGCCGGACCGGGGAGCTGTTTTTT	CASSGGSRTGELFF
NA	TRBV5-1	once	TRBJ2-5	TGCGCCAGCAGCTGGCAGGACGGTGAGACCCAGTACTTC	CASSWQDGETQYF
NA	TRBV14	few	TRBJ1-2	TGTGCCAGCAGCCAACTTGGGGGCGCAGACTATGGCTACACCTTC	CASSQLGGADYGYTF
NA	TRBV28	NA	TRBJ2-7	TGTGCCAGCAGTTCCCTCCGTGGCGAGCAGTACTTC	CASSSLRGEQYF
NA	TRBV4-1	NA	TRBJ2-7	TGCGCCAGCAGCCAAGGACAGCTCATAGACTACGAGCAGTACTTC	CASSQGQLIDYEQYF
TRBD1	TRBV14	NA	TRBJ2-1	TGTGCCAGCAGACCGACAGGGGCTGAGCAGTTCTTC	CASRPTGAEQFF
NA	TRBV7-3	NA	TRBJ1-2	TGTGCCAGCAGCTTAATGGGGACGGCTGCCGATGGCTACACCTTC	CASSLMGTAADGYTF
NA	TRBV19	NA	TRBJ2-7	TGTGCCAGTAGTTCCCGTGGCGGTTTACCTAACTACGAGCAGTACTTC	CASSSRGGLPNYEQYF
NA	TRBV10-2	NA	TRBJ2-7	TGCGCCAGCAATACGGGGGTCCCCTACGAGCAGTACTTC	CASNTGVPYEQYF
TRBD1	TRBV19	once	TRBJ1-1	TGTGCCAGTAGTGAATACAGGGGGCTTAACACTGAAGCTTTCTTT	CASSEYRGLNTEAFF
NA	TRBV9	NA	TRBJ2-7	TGTGCCAGCAGCGTAGGCAGAGGTGAGCAGTACTTC	CASSVGRGEQYF
NA	TRBV30	NA	TRBJ1-5	TGTGCCTGGAGTACCCTAATAAACCATCAGCCCCAGCATTTT	CAWSTLINHQPQHF
TRBD2	TRBV14	NA	TRBJ2-7	TGTGCCAGCAGCCCACGACTAGCGGGAGACCACGAGCAGTACTTC	CASSPRLAGDHEQYF
NA	TRBV28	NA	TRBJ2-1	TGTGCCAGCAGTGTGTTTCTAGCCAAGAATGAGCAGTTCTTC	CASSVFLAKNEQFF
NA	TRBV6-1	NA	TRBJ1-4	TGTGCCAGCAGTGAAAGACAGGAAGGGGACGTGAAACTGTTTTTT	CASSERQEGDVKLFF
TRBD1	TRBV4-2	NA	TRBJ1-4	TGTGCCAGCAGCCGGCTAATCGACAGGGGCGGGGAAAAACTGTTTTTT	CASSRLIDRGGEKLFF
TRBD2	TRBV28	NA	TRBJ2-3	TGTGCCAGCAGGACCCGGACTAGCGGCACAGATACGCAGTATTTT	CASRTRTSGTDTQYF
NA	TRBV7-9	NA	TRBJ1-3	TGTGCCAGCAGCTTCCAGGGAAACACCATATATTTT	CASSFQGNTIYF
NA	TRBV15	NA	TRBJ2-3	TGTGCCACCAGCAGAGATCCCCTACTAGCAAGGTTCACAGATACGCAGTATTTT	CATSRDPLLARFTDTQYF
NA	TRBV5-4	NA	TRBJ2-1	TGTGCCAGCAGCCGGGCTAGCGAGGCCTACAATGAGCAGTTCTTC	CASSRASEAYNEQFF
TRBD1	TRBV4-1	NA	TRBJ1-4	TGCGCCAGCAGCCTTAAGAATGACAGGGGCTCGGGAAAACTGTTTTTT	CASSLKNDRGSGKLFF
NA	TRBV28	NA	TRBJ1-1	TGTGCCAGCAGCCCCTATCCAGAGAACACTGAAGCTTTCTTT	CASSPYPENTEAFF
NA	TRBV6-5	NA	TRBJ1-2	TGTGCCAGCAGTTACGGGCCTTTCTATGGCTACACCTTC	CASSYGPFYGYTF
TRBD1	TRBV5-6	NA	TRBJ2-7	TGTGCCAGCAGCTTTGGGACAGGTTACTACGAGCAGTACTTC	CASSFGTGYYEQYF
NA	TRBV30	NA	TRBJ2-7	TGTGCCTGGAGTTCGTTCACTGAGCAGTACTTC	CAWSSFTEQYF
NA	TRBV29-1	once	TRBJ1-1	TGCAGCGTTGGAGGGGTGAACACTGAAGCTTTCTTT	CSVGGVNTEAFF
NA	TRBV5-5	NA	TRBJ2-5	TGTGCCAGCAGCTTGGATCAGGGTAGTGGGGAGACCCAGTACTTC	CASSLDQGSGETQYF
NA	TRBV6-1	NA	TRBJ1-6	TGTGCCAGCAGTGAAATTTTTAGCTCCTATAATTCACCCCTCCACTTT	CASSEIFSSYNSPLHF
TRBD1	TRBV10-3	NA	TRBJ1-5	TGTGCCATCGGCGGGACAGGTCGCAATCAGCCCCAGCATTTT	CAIGGTGRNQPQHF
TRBD1	TRBV28	NA	TRBJ1-2	TGTGCCAGCACCCCCCGGACAGGGGGCCGCTATGGCTACACCTTC	CASTPRTGGRYGYTF
NA	TRBV29-1	NA	TRBJ2-7	TGCAGCGCCATCTACGAGCAGTACTTC	CSAIYEQYF
NA	TRBV10-3	NA	TRBJ2-5	TGTGCCATCAGTGAGTCGGTCGGCAGTCAAGAGACCCAGTACTTC	CAISESVGSQETQYF
NA	TRBV5-4	NA	TRBJ2-5	TGTGCCAGCAGGTCTAGCGCAAATCAAGAGACCCAGTACTTC	CASRSSANQETQYF